These 27 T cell receptor beta chains originate from one sample sequenced in a study of CD8 T cells in Susac syndrome. When the RNA was reverse transcribed, random hexamers were used with an input of about 0.5 to 1 ug. MiXCR, run by TCRdb on the immunoSEQ multiplex PCR reads, gives a single entry per CDR3 protein. The table includes over 130,000 distinct CDR3 sequences, approximately 95% detected once. The sample taken for sequencing was CD4+ T cells from PBMCs. Receptor source: a human donor with Susac syndrome.

This chain connects TRBV20-1 to TRBJ2-5; 7 nucleotides agree with TRBD2. Germline CDR1 DFQATT, CDR2 SNEGSKA (reference sequence). The CDR3 runs 15 residues. V lost 6 bases, J lost 4 bases, and 14 bases stayed unmatched. The DNA of the CDR3 is TGCAGTGCCAACCACCTGACTAGCAAGGGAGAGACCCAGTACTTC. Its translation is CSANHLTSKGETQYF.

This rearrangement joins TRBV24-1 to TRBJ2-1, with D unresolved. The CDR3 totals 12 residues. The germline V and J ends were trimmed by 8 bases and 3 bases, with 7 bases remaining between them. Germline CDR1 and CDR2: KGHDR and SFDVKD. The CDR3 nucleotides are TGTGCCACCACCGAGGACTACAATGAGCAGTTCTTC. Its protein product is CATTEDYNEQFF.

The chain recombines TRBV7-9 with TRBJ1-1, with D unclear. Looked up from germline, CDR1 is SEHNR and CDR2 is FQNEAQ (reference sequence). The V and J ends lost 6 bases and 5 bases respectively, with 22 bases between them. The CDR3 contains 16 residues. Written as DNA, the CDR3 is TGTGCCAGCAGAGGTGCGGGTGGAACCACACGGACTGAAGCTTTCTTT. The encoded protein is CASRGAGGTTRTEAFF.

The V and J genes are TRBV30 and TRBJ2-1; D is undetermined. CDR3 length: 16 residues. Germline lookup yields CDR1 GTSNPN and CDR2 SVGIG (reference sequence). V gave up 2 bases and J gave up 3 bases, with 17 bases separating them. The CDR3 here is CAWSFLARSYYNEQFF. CDR3 sequence (DNA): TGTGCCTGGAGTTTCCTGGCCCGATCCTACTACAATGAGCAGTTCTTC.

The chain recombines TRBV3-1 with TRBJ2-3; the match to TRBD2 covers 7 bases. Germline V gene lookup returns CDR1 LGHDT and CDR2 YNNKEL (reference sequence). Trimming cost V 3 bases and J 7 bases; bases outside gene matches: 10. CDR3 length: 15 residues. The CDR3: CASSHPGGRINTQYF. In DNA, the CDR3 is TGTGCCAGCAGCCATCCCGGCGGGAGAATCAATACGCAGTATTTT.

The V call is TRBV3-1, the J call TRBJ2-7, with D possibly matching TRBD2 (6 bases). The V gene's germline CDR1 is LGHDT and CDR2 YNNKEL (reference sequence). Trimming pared 2 bases from V and 7 bases from J, leaving 6 bases between. The CDR3 length is 11 residues. The CDR3 reads CASSQSGEQYF. In DNA, the CDR3 is TGTGCCAGCAGCCAAAGCGGGGAGCAGTACTTC.

This chain connects TRBV5-4 to TRBJ2-5; TRBD1 might be the D (6 bases). CDR1 SGHNT and CDR2 YYREEE come from the germline V gene (reference sequence). Trimming took 1 base from V and 3 from J, leaving 13 bases between them. The CDR3 length is 15 residues. The CDR3 nucleotides read TGTGCCAGCAGCTTGAGGGGTCAGGGGAAAGAGACCCAGTACTTC. Amino acid sequence: CASSLRGQGKETQYF.

The count of this clonotype is one. V gene TRBV12-3 or TRBV12-4 combines with J gene TRBJ1-2; the D is unclear. This CDR3 has 13 residues. The V end was cut by 1 base, the J end by 4 bases, with 7 bases between. The CDR3 here is CASSLEGFYGYTF. CDR3 DNA: TGTGCCAGCAGTTTAGAAGGATTCTATGGCTACACCTTC.

The gene calls are TRBV6-6 and TRBJ1-1; 12 nucleotides line up with TRBD1. In germline, CDR1 is MNHNY, CDR2 SVGAGI (reference sequence). There are 16 residues in the CDR3. V lost 2 bases, J lost 7 bases, and 8 bases stayed unmatched. The CDR3 protein is CASSYPGTGGPSEAFF. CDR3 DNA: TGTGCCAGCAGTTACCCCGGGACAGGGGGCCCCAGTGAAGCTTTCTTT.

The chain is built from TRBV15 and TRBJ2-7, with D maybe TRBD1 (5 bases). V lost 1 base to trimming and J lost 4 bases, with 11 bases between them. This CDR3 has 14 amino acids. Germline V gene sequence: CDR1 LNHNV, CDR2 YYDKDF (reference sequence). CDR3 coding DNA: TGTGCCACCAGCAGAGCCAGGGAAGATTACGAGCAGTACTTC. This translates into CATSRAREDYEQYF. Looking up the rest from reference TRBV15 and TRBJ2-7 gives the full variable domain: DAMVIQNPRYQVTQFGKPVTLSCSQTLNHNVMYWYQQKSSQAPKLLFHYYDKDFNNEADTPDNFQSRRPNTSFCFLDIRSPGLGDTAMYLCATSRAREDYEQYFGPGTRLTVT.

This clonotype was detected a few times. The chain couples TRBV4-1 to TRBJ2-3; 11 bases are shared with TRBD2. The trim removed 0 bases at V and 1 base at J, leaving 12 bases unmatched. This CDR3 has 20 residues. Per the germline V gene, CDR1 is MGHRA and CDR2 is YSYEKL. CDR3 nucleotide sequence: TGCGCCAGCAGCCAAGATCCACTAGCGGGAGTCCTCAGGGGCACAGATACGCAGTATTTT. Protein sequence: CASSQDPLAGVLRGTDTQYF.

This chain links TRBV5-1 with TRBJ1-1, with D unresolved. The germline V gene has CDR1 SGHRS and CDR2 YFSETQ. The CDR3 runs to 14 residues. V lost 2 bases to trimming and J lost 0 bases, with 8 bases between them. The CDR3 protein is CASSFGDLNTEAFF. Here the CDR3 DNA reads TGCGCCAGCAGCTTTGGCGACTTGAACACTGAAGCTTTCTTT.

This sequence joins TRBV4-3 and TRBJ1-2; D gene uncertain. This CDR3 is 15 amino acids long. Germline V gene sequence: CDR1 LGHNA, CDR2 YSLEER. V was trimmed by 1 base and J by 7 bases, leaving 16 bases between them. Here the CDR3 reads CASSQVPSGDIGYTF. For the CDR3, the DNA is TGCGCCAGCAGCCAAGTTCCATCGGGCGATATTGGCTACACCTTC.

The V and J genes are TRBV30 and TRBJ1-5; D is uncertain. Germline CDR1 is GTSNPN and CDR2 is SVGIG (reference sequence). This CDR3 has 13 residues. Deletions cut 2 bases from V and 3 bases from J, with 8 bases between. CDR3 amino acids: CAWSKRDNQPQHF. In DNA, the CDR3 is TGTGCCTGGAGTAAAAGGGACAATCAGCCCCAGCATTTT.

The chain recombines TRBV7-9 with TRBJ2-5, with a weak D call TRBD1 (5 bases). The CDR3 has 14 amino acids. Trimming took 2 bases from V and 5 from J, leaving 12 bases between them. Germline CDR1 is SEHNR and CDR2 is FQNEAQ (reference sequence). The CDR3: CASSLSHRGETQYF. CDR3 nucleotide sequence: TGTGCCAGCAGCTTATCCCATAGGGGTGAGACCCAGTACTTC. The full variable domain, completed using reference TRBV7-9 and TRBJ2-5, is DTGVSQNPRHKITKRGQNVTFRCDPISEHNRLYWYRQTLGQGPEFLTYFQNEAQLEKSRLLSDRFSAERPKGSFSTLEIQRTEQGDSAMYLCASSLSHRGETQYFGPGTRLLVL.

The chain combines TRBV12-3 or TRBV12-4 with TRBJ2-2, with 7 bases matching TRBD1. J gave up 4 bases and V 6 bases, and 2 bases lay outside the gene matches. There are 13 residues in the CDR3. This CDR3 reads CASRNRGTGELFF. The CDR3, as DNA: TGTGCCAGCAGGAACAGGGGCACCGGGGAGCTGTTTTTT.

Written as DNA, the CDR3 is TGTGCCACCAGCACTAAACTAGCGGGGGGCACAGATACGCAGTATTTT. Protein sequence: CATSTKLAGGTDTQYF. The chain employs TRBV15 and TRBJ2-3, with TRBD2 matching 11 bases. J was trimmed by 1 base and V by 4 bases; bases with no gene match: 4. This CDR3 contains 16 residues. Germline V gene sequence: CDR1 LNHNV, CDR2 YYDKDF (reference sequence).

The CDR3 DNA reads TGTGCCAGCAGCTTAGCAGGTGGGCGGGACTATGGCACAGATACGCAGTATTTT. Amino acids: CASSLAGGRDYGTDTQYF. The chain uses TRBV7-9 and TRBJ2-3; 7 positions match TRBD2. Germline CDR1 is SEHNR and CDR2 is FQNEAQ (reference sequence). CDR3 length: 18 amino acids. The V gene end was trimmed by 0 bases and the J gene end by 1 base; junction bases not matched to a gene: 10.

In this sample, this clonotype turned up once. The chain employs TRBV11-2 and TRBJ2-3; no clear D. Germline CDR1 and CDR2: SGHAT and FQNNGV. Deletions cut 3 bases from V and 6 bases from J, with 13 bases between. This CDR3 has 14 residues. For the CDR3, the DNA is TGTGCCAGCAGCTTCATACTTAGGAGCGATACGCAGTATTTT. The encoded protein is CASSFILRSDTQYF.

This clonotype showed up just once. The junction departs from the called germline gene at one end, perhaps through a read error. The chain links TRBV30 to TRBJ1-1; D not resolved. The germline V gene has CDR1 GTSNPN and CDR2 SVGIG (reference sequence). CDR3 length equals 12 residues. The CDR3 loop is CAWSGLNIEAFF. The CDR3 nucleotides read TGTGCCTGGAGTGGCTTGAACATTGAAGCTTTCTTT.

This clonotype has a handful of counts. V gene TRBV15 combines with J gene TRBJ1-5, with D possibly TRBD1 on 5 matching bases. The germline V gene encodes CDR1 LNHNV and CDR2 YYDKDF (reference sequence). The ends were cut back, 0 bases at V and 6 bases at J, with 12 bases in the middle. There are 15 residues in the CDR3. CDR3 sequence (DNA): TGTGCCACCAGCAGAGATCAATGGGGGGTTCAGCCCCAGCATTTT. Its translation is CATSRDQWGVQPQHF.

The chain recombines TRBV29-1 with TRBJ1-2; D unclear. Per the germline V gene, CDR1 is SQVTM and CDR2 is ANQGSEA. This CDR3 has 17 amino acids. V shed 1 base and J shed 4 bases, with 22 bases lying between them. CDR3 loop: CSVEGTRGDPEGYGYTF. DNA for the CDR3: TGCAGCGTTGAAGGCACGCGGGGAGACCCGGAGGGCTATGGCTACACCTTC.

CDR3 amino acids: CASSHLLNSVAKNIQYF. The CDR3 DNA is TGTGCCAGCAGCCACCTTCTTAACAGTGTTGCCAAAAACATTCAGTACTTC. V gene TRBV14 combines with J gene TRBJ2-4; unclear D gene. The CDR3 runs 17 residues. V was cut by 3 bases and J by 1 base, with 16 bases left in between. Germline-derived CDR1 and CDR2 are SGHDN and FVKESK.

The chain is built from TRBV3-1 and TRBJ1-3; D ambiguous. The CDR3 contains 18 residues. Germline CDR1 and CDR2: LGHDT and YNNKEL (reference sequence). V lost 4 bases to trimming and J lost 0 bases, with 19 bases between them. CDR3 sequence reads: CASSRLGGSLTSGNTIYF. Here the CDR3 DNA reads TGTGCCAGCAGCCGCCTGGGAGGGTCCCTGACCTCTGGAAACACCATATATTTT. The full variable domain, rest sourced from reference TRBV3-1 and TRBJ1-3, is DTAVSQTPKYLVTQMGNDKSIKCEQNLGHDTMYWYKQDSKKFLKIMFSYNNKELIINETVPNRFSPKSPDKAHLNLHINSLELGDSAVYFCASSRLGGSLTSGNTIYFGEGSWLTVV.

CDR3 nucleotide sequence: TGTGCCAGCAGTTTTCCCCGGACAGGGGGCACAGATACGCAGTATTTT. Protein sequence: CASSFPRTGGTDTQYF. The chain joins TRBV12-3 or TRBV12-4 to TRBJ2-3, with TRBD1 matching over 9 bases. The CDR3 sequence is 16 residues long. Trimming took 3 bases from V and 1 from J; bases not matched to a gene: 5.

The chain is built from TRBV5-5 and TRBJ1-2; D is perhaps TRBD1 (5 bases). Trimming shortened V by 2 bases and J by 3 bases, and 11 bases separated the two germline ends. This CDR3 has 14 amino acids. Germline loops: CDR1 SGHKS, CDR2 YYEKEE (reference sequence). The CDR3 protein is CASSLRSRDYGYTF. The CDR3 nucleotides are TGTGCCAGCAGCTTAAGGAGCAGGGACTATGGCTACACCTTC. Complete variable domain (other parts from reference TRBV5-5 and TRBJ1-2): DAGVTQSPTHLIKTRGQQVTLRCSPISGHKSVSWYQQVLGQGPQFIFQYYEKEERGRGNFPDRFSARQFPNYSSELNVNALLLGDSALYLCASSLRSRDYGYTFGSGTRLTVV.

The chain uses TRBV11-3 and TRBJ1-1; no clear D. Germline values: CDR1 SGHNT, CDR2 YENEEA. The germline V and J ends were trimmed by 5 bases and 3 bases, with 10 bases remaining between them. The length of the CDR3 is 13 residues. The CDR3 DNA sequence: TGTGCCAGCAGCAAACATGTAGACACTGAAGCTTTCTTT. Its protein product is CASSKHVDTEAFF.